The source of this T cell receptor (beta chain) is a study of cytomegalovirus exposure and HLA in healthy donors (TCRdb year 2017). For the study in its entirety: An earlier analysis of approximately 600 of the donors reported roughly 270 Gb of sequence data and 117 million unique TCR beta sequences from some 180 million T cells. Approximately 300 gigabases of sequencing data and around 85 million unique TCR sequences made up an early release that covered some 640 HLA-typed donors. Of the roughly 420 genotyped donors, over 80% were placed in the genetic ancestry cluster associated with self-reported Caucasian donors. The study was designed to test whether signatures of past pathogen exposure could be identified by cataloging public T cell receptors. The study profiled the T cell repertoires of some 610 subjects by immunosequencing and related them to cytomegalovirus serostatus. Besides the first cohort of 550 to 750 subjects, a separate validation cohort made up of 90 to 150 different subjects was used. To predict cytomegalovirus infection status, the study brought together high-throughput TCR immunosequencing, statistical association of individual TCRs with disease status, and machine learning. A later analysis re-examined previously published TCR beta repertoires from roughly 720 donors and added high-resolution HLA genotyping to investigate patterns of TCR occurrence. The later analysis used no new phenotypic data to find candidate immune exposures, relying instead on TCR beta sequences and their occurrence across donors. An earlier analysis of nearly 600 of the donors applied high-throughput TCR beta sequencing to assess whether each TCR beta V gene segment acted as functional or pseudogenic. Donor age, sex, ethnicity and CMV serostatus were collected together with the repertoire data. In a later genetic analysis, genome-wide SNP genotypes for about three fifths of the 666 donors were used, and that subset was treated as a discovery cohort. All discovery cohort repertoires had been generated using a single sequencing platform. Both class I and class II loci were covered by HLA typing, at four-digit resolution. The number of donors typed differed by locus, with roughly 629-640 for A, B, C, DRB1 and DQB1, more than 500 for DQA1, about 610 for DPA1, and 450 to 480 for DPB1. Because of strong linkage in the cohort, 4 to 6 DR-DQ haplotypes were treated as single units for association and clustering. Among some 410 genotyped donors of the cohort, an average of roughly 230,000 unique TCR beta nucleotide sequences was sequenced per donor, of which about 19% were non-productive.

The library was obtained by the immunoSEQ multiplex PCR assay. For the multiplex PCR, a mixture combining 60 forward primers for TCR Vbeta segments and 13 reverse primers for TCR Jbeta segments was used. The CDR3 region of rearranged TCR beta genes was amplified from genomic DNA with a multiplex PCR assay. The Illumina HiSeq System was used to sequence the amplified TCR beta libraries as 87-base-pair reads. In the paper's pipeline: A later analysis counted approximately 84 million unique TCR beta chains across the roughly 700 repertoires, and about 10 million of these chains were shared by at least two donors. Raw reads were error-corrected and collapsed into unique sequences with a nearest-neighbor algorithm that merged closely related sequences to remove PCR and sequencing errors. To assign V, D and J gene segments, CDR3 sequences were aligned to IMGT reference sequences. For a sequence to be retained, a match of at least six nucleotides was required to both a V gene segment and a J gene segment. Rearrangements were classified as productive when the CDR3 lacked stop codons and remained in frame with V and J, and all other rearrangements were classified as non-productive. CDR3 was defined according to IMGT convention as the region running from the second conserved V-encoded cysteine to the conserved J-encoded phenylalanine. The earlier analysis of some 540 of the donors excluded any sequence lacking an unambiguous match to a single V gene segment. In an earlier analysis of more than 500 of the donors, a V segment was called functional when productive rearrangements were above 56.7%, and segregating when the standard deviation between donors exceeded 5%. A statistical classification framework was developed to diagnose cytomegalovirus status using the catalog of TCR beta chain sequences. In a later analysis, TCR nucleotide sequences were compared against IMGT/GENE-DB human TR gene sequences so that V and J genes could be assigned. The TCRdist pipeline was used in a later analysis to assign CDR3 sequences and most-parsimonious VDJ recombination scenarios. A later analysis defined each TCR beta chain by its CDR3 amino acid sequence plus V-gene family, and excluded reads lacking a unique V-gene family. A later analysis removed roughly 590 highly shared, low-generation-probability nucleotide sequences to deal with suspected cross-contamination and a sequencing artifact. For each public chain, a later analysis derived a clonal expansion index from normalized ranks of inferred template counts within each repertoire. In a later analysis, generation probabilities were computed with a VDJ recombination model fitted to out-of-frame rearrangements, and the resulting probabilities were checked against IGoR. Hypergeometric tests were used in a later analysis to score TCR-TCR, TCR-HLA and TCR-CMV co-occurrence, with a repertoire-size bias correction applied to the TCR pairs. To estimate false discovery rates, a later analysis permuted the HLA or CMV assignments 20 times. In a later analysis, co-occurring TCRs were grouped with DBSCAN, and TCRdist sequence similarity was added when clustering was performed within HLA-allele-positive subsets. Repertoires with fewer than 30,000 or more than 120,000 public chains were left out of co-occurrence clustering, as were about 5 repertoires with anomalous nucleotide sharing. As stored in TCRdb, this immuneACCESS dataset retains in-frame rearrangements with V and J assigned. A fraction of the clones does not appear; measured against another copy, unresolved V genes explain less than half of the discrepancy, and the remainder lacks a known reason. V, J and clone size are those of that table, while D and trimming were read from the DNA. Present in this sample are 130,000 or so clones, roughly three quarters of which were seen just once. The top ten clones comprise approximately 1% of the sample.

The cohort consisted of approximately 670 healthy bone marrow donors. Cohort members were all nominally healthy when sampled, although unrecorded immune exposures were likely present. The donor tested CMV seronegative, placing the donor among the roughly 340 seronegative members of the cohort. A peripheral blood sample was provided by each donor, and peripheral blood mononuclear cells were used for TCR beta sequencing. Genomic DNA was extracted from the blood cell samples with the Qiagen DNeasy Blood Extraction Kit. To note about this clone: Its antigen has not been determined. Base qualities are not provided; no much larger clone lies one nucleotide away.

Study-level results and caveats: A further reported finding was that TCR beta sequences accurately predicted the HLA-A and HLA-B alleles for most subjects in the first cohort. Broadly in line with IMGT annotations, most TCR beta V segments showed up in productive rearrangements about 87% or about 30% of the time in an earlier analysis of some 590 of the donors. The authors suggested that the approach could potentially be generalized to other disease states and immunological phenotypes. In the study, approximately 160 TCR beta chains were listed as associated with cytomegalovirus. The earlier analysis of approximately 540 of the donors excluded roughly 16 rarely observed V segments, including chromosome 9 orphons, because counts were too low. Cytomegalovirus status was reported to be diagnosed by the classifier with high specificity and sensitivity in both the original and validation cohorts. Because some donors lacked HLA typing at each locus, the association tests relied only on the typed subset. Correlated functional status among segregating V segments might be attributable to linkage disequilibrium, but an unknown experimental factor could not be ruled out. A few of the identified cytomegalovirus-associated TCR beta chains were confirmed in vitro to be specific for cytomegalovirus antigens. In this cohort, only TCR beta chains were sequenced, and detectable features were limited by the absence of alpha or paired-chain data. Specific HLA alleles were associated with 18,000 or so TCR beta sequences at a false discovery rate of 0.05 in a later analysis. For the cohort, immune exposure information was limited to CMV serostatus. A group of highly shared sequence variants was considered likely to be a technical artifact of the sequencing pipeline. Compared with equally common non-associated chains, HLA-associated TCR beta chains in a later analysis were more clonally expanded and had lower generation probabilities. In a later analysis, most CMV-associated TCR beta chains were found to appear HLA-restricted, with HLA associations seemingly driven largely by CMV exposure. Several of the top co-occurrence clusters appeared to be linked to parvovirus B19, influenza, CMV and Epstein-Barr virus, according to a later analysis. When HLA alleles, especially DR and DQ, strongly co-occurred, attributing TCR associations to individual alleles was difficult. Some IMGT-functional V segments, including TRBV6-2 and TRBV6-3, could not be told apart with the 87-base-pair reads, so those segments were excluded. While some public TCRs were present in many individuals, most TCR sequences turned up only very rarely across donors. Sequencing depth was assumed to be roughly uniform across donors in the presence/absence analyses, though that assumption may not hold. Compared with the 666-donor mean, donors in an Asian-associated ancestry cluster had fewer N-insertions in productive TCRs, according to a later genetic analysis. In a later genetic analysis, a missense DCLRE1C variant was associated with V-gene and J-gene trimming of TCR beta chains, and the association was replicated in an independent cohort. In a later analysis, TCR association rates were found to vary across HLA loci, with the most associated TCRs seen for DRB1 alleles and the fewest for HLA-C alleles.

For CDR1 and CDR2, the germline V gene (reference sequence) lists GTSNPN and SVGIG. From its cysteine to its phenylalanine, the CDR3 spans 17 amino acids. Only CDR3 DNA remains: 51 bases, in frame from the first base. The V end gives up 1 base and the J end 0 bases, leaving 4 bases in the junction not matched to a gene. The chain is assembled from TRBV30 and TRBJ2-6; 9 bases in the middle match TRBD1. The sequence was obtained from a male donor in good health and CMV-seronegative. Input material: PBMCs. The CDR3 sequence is CAWSGQGVFSGANVLTF. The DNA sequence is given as TGTGCCTGGAGTGGACAGGGGGTGTTCTCTGGGGCCAACGTCCTGACTTTC.